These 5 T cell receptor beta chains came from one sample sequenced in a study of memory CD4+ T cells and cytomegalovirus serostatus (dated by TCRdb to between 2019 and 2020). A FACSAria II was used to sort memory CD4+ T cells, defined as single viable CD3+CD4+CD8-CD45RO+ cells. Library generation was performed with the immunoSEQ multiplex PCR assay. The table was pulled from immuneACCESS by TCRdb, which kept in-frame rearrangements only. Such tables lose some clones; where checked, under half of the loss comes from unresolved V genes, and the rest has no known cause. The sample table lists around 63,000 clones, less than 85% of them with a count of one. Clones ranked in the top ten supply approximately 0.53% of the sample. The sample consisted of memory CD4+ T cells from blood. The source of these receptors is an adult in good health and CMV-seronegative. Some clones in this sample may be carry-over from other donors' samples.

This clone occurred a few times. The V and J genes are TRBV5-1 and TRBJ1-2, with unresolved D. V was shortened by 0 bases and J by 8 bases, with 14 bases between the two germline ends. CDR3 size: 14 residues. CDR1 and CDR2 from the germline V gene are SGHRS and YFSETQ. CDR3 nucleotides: TGCGCCAGCAGCTTGGCGGCGCAAGCGGGAGGCTACACCTTC. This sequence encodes CASSLAAQAGGYTF.

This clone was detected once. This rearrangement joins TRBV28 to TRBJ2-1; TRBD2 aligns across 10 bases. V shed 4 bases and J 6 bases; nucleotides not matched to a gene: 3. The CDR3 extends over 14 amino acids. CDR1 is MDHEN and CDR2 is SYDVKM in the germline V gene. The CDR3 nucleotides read TGTGCCAGCAGTTCTAGCGGGAGCATCAATGAGCAGTTCTTC. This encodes CASSSSGSINEQFF. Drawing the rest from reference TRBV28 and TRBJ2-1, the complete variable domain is DVKVTQSSRYLVKRTGEKVFLECVQDMDHENMFWYRQDPGLGLRLIYFSYDVKMKEKGDIPEGYSVSREKKERFSLILESASTNQTSMYLCASSSSGSINEQFFGPGTRLTVL.

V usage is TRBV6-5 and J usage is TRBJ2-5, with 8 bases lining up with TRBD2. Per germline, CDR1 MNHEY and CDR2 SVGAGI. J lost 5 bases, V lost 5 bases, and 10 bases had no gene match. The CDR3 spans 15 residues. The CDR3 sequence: CASSRRGGPGETQYF. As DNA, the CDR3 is TGTGCCAGCAGTCGACGCGGGGGGCCGGGGGAGACCCAGTACTTC.

DNA of the CDR3: TGTGCCATCAGAGGGGGGAGAGAGCAGTACTTC. Amino acid sequence: CAIRGGREQYF. The chain has TRBV10-3 and TRBJ2-7; D could derive from TRBD1 or TRBD2 (6 bases each). Germline assignment: CDR1 ENHRY and CDR2 SYGVKD. The CDR3 loop spans 11 amino acids. Trimming shortened V by 6 bases and J by 7 bases, and 10 bases separated the two germline ends.

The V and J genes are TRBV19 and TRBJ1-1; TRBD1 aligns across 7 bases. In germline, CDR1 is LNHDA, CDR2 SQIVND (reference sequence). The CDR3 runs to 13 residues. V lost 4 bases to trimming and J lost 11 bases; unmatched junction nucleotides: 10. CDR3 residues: CASSTRGRGKAFF. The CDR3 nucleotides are TGTGCCAGTAGTACTCGGGGCAGGGGGAAGGCTTTCTTT.